A selection of T cell receptor beta chains follows, all from one sample in a study of blood T cell dynamics during melanoma immunotherapy. Generated by immunoSEQ multiplex PCR, the TCRdb table keeps only in-frame clones and is missing some. The sample lists over 10,000 clones, approximately 89% seen once, with around 0.18% in the top ten. This specimen consisted of effector memory CD8+ T cells from blood, obtained from a patient treated with checkpoint blockade. These receptors were taken from a human donor with melanoma. Each CDR3 is given with its conserved first and last residue. A D gene is named only where the DNA matches it firmly. Only part of the rows carry a size: once, few, many, or a class if the clone is expanded.

d_call: TRBD2; clone_size: -; j_call: TRBJ2-3; v_call: TRBV7-9; cdr3_aa: CASSLASGRTDTQYF; cdr3_nt: TGTGCCAGCAGCTTAGCTAGCGGGAGAACAGATACGCAGTATTTT
d_call: -; clone_size: once; j_call: TRBJ1-1; v_call: TRBV6-5; cdr3_aa: CASSYSGKGTEAFF; cdr3_nt: TGTGCCAGCAGTTACTCTGGCAAAGGCACTGAAGCTTTCTTT
d_call: -; clone_size: once; j_call: TRBJ2-3; v_call: TRBV27; cdr3_aa: CASSSSGYTDTQYF; cdr3_nt: TGTGCCAGCAGTTCTTCAGGGTACACAGATACGCAGTATTTT
d_call: TRBD1; clone_size: once; j_call: TRBJ2-1; v_call: TRBV5-1; cdr3_aa: CASSPWTGLVNEQFF; cdr3_nt: TGCGCCAGCAGCCCATGGACAGGGTTAGTGAATGAGCAGTTCTTC
d_call: -; clone_size: -; j_call: TRBJ1-3; v_call: TRBV7-6; cdr3_aa: CASSLTGLSSTIYF; cdr3_nt: TGTGCCAGCAGCTTAACGGGGCTTAGTAGCACCATATATTTT
d_call: -; clone_size: -; j_call: TRBJ2-1; v_call: TRBV10-3; cdr3_aa: CAISEDSPGNEQFF; cdr3_nt: TGTGCCATCAGCGAAGACTCGCCGGGGAATGAGCAGTTCTTC
d_call: TRBD1; clone_size: -; j_call: TRBJ2-7; v_call: TRBV5-6; cdr3_aa: CASSWGQSYEQYF; cdr3_nt: TGTGCCAGCAGCTGGGGACAGTCCTACGAGCAGTACTTC
d_call: TRBD1; clone_size: -; j_call: TRBJ2-7; v_call: TRBV25-1; cdr3_aa: CASSDPGTGISYEQYF; cdr3_nt: TGTGCCAGCAGTGACCCAGGGACAGGGATTTCCTACGAGCAGTACTTC
d_call: -; clone_size: -; j_call: TRBJ2-3; v_call: TRBV6-5; cdr3_aa: CASSRTSTDTQYF; cdr3_nt: TGTGCCAGCAGTAGGACTAGCACAGATACGCAGTATTTT
d_call: TRBD1; clone_size: -; j_call: TRBJ2-2; v_call: TRBV4-3; cdr3_aa: CASSQDSVTGGTGELFF; cdr3_nt: TGCGCCAGCAGCCAAGATAGTGTGACAGGGGGTACCGGGGAGCTGTTTTTT
d_call: TRBD1; clone_size: few; j_call: TRBJ2-7; v_call: TRBV2; cdr3_aa: CASSRTGASYEQYF; cdr3_nt: TGTGCCAGCAGTCGGACAGGGGCCTCCTACGAGCAGTACTTC
d_call: -; clone_size: once; j_call: TRBJ2-7; v_call: TRBV28; cdr3_aa: CASSLVQGGAGEQYF; cdr3_nt: TGTGCCAGCAGTTTGGTCCAGGGCGGGGCGGGCGAGCAGTACTTC
d_call: TRBD2; clone_size: once; j_call: TRBJ2-7; v_call: TRBV11-3; cdr3_aa: CASSLLGGGPSEQYF; cdr3_nt: TGTGCCAGCAGCCTCCTGGGGGGAGGGCCATCGGAGCAGTACTTC
d_call: -; clone_size: -; j_call: TRBJ2-1; v_call: TRBV25-1; cdr3_aa: CASSESADLLSNEQFF; cdr3_nt: TGTGCCAGCAGTGAAAGTGCGGATCTCCTCTCCAATGAGCAGTTCTTC
d_call: -; clone_size: -; j_call: TRBJ2-1; v_call: TRBV2; cdr3_aa: CASGNLNLNNEQFF; cdr3_nt: TGTGCCAGCGGCAATTTGAATCTCAACAATGAGCAGTTCTTC
d_call: -; clone_size: -; j_call: TRBJ1-3; v_call: TRBV25-1; cdr3_aa: CASTDSGNTIYF; cdr3_nt: TGTGCCAGCACAGACTCTGGAAACACCATATATTTT
d_call: -; clone_size: -; j_call: TRBJ2-1; v_call: TRBV20-1; cdr3_aa: CSARFVDEQFF; cdr3_nt: TGCAGTGCTAGATTTGTGGATGAGCAGTTCTTC
d_call: -; clone_size: -; j_call: TRBJ2-7; v_call: TRBV4-1; cdr3_aa: CASSQAPVQGYEQYF; cdr3_nt: TGCGCCAGCAGCCAAGCCCCTGTACAGGGCTACGAGCAGTACTTC
d_call: TRBD2; clone_size: -; j_call: TRBJ2-6; v_call: TRBV28; cdr3_aa: CASSLGGAGVILTF; cdr3_nt: TGTGCCAGCAGTTTGGGAGGGGCGGGAGTAATCCTGACTTTC
d_call: -; clone_size: few; j_call: TRBJ2-5; v_call: TRBV19; cdr3_aa: CASSLGAETQYF; cdr3_nt: TGTGCCAGTAGCCTAGGTGCCGAGACCCAGTACTTC
d_call: -; clone_size: -; j_call: TRBJ2-1; v_call: TRBV6-6; cdr3_aa: CASSYAGDNPGFF; cdr3_nt: TGTGCCAGCAGTTACGCCGGGGACAACCCAGGGTTCTTC
d_call: TRBD1; clone_size: -; j_call: TRBJ2-5; v_call: TRBV6-1; cdr3_aa: CASSESRQGAGETQYF; cdr3_nt: TGTGCCAGCAGTGAATCCCGACAGGGGGCAGGGGAGACCCAGTACTTC
d_call: -; clone_size: once; j_call: TRBJ2-7; v_call: TRBV4-1; cdr3_aa: CASSLTGRAYEQYF; cdr3_nt: TGCGCCAGCAGCTTGACAGGTCGCGCCTACGAGCAGTACTTC
d_call: -; clone_size: -; j_call: TRBJ2-1; v_call: TRBV7-9; cdr3_aa: CASSLTESYNEQFF; cdr3_nt: TGTGCCAGCAGCTTGACAGAATCCTACAATGAGCAGTTCTTC
d_call: TRBD1; clone_size: -; j_call: TRBJ1-4; v_call: TRBV7-9; cdr3_aa: CASSTDPGQPNEKLFF; cdr3_nt: TGTGCCAGCAGCACCGACCCGGGACAGCCTAATGAAAAACTGTTTTTT
d_call: -; clone_size: -; j_call: TRBJ1-2; v_call: TRBV29-1; cdr3_aa: CSVDFGGGYTF; cdr3_nt: TGCAGCGTTGATTTTGGGGGAGGCTACACCTTC
d_call: TRBD1; clone_size: -; j_call: TRBJ2-7; v_call: TRBV11-1; cdr3_aa: CASSPRDRAAYEQYF; cdr3_nt: TGTGCCAGCAGCCCACGAGACAGGGCCGCCTACGAGCAGTACTTC
d_call: -; clone_size: -; j_call: TRBJ2-3; v_call: TRBV28; cdr3_aa: CASSSATNTDTQYF; cdr3_nt: TGTGCCAGCAGTTCGGCCACAAACACAGATACGCAGTATTTT
d_call: TRBD2; clone_size: -; j_call: TRBJ2-7; v_call: TRBV19; cdr3_aa: CASSQGLAVNEQYF; cdr3_nt: TGTGCCAGTAGCCAAGGACTAGCGGTGAACGAGCAGTACTTC
d_call: -; clone_size: -; j_call: TRBJ1-5; v_call: TRBV19; cdr3_aa: CASSIAGSQPQHF; cdr3_nt: TGTGCCAGTAGTATAGCCGGGAGTCAGCCCCAGCATTTT
d_call: -; clone_size: once; j_call: TRBJ2-2; v_call: TRBV11-2; cdr3_aa: CASSPRRGGNTGELFF; cdr3_nt: TGTGCCAGCAGCCCCCGGAGGGGGGGGAACACCGGGGAGCTGTTTTTT
d_call: TRBD2; clone_size: once; j_call: TRBJ2-5; v_call: TRBV6-6; cdr3_aa: CASRGLAGEGETQYF; cdr3_nt: TGTGCCAGCAGGGGACTAGCGGGAGAGGGGGAGACCCAGTACTTC
d_call: -; clone_size: few; j_call: TRBJ1-1; v_call: TRBV2; cdr3_aa: CASSTFFSTEAFF; cdr3_nt: TGTGCCAGCAGTACATTCTTTAGCACTGAAGCTTTCTTT
d_call: TRBD1; clone_size: -; j_call: TRBJ1-1; v_call: TRBV12-5; cdr3_aa: CASGLGQGGSTEAFF; cdr3_nt: TGTGCTAGTGGTTTGGGACAGGGAGGTAGCACTGAAGCTTTCTTT
d_call: -; clone_size: -; j_call: TRBJ2-7; v_call: TRBV2; cdr3_aa: CASSEGADYEQYF; cdr3_nt: TGTGCCAGCAGTGAAGGCGCGGACTACGAGCAGTACTTC
d_call: -; clone_size: -; j_call: TRBJ2-7; v_call: TRBV6-1; cdr3_aa: CASSDVAYEQYF; cdr3_nt: TGTGCCAGCAGTGACGTGGCGTACGAGCAGTACTTC
d_call: -; clone_size: -; j_call: TRBJ2-7; v_call: TRBV28; cdr3_aa: CASSFGRTYEQYF; cdr3_nt: TGTGCCAGCAGTTTCGGCAGGACGTACGAGCAGTACTTC
d_call: -; clone_size: once; j_call: TRBJ2-1; v_call: TRBV9; cdr3_aa: CASSVAGDEQFF; cdr3_nt: TGTGCCAGCAGCGTAGCGGGAGATGAGCAGTTCTTC
d_call: TRBD1; clone_size: -; j_call: TRBJ1-2; v_call: TRBV10-3; cdr3_aa: CAITPSDRYYGYTF; cdr3_nt: TGTGCCATCACCCCTTCGGACAGGTACTATGGCTACACCTTC
d_call: -; clone_size: once; j_call: TRBJ2-2; v_call: TRBV14; cdr3_aa: CASSQVGLGTTGSGELFF; cdr3_nt: TGTGCCAGCAGCCAAGTTGGACTAGGGACAACCGGCAGCGGGGAGCTGTTTTTT
d_call: TRBD2; clone_size: once; j_call: TRBJ2-1; v_call: TRBV27; cdr3_aa: CASSPGTSGSNEQFF; cdr3_nt: TGTGCCAGCAGCCCCGGGACTAGCGGGAGTAATGAGCAGTTCTTC
d_call: -; clone_size: -; j_call: TRBJ1-1; v_call: TRBV28; cdr3_aa: CASSLVGVSTEAFF; cdr3_nt: TGTGCCAGCAGTTTAGTGGGGGTGAGCACTGAAGCTTTCTTT
d_call: -; clone_size: -; j_call: TRBJ1-6; v_call: TRBV4-3; cdr3_aa: CASSHRTDNNSPLHF; cdr3_nt: TGCGCCAGCAGCCATCGGACAGATAATAATTCACCCCTCCACTTT
d_call: TRBD2; clone_size: once; j_call: TRBJ2-5; v_call: TRBV15; cdr3_aa: CATSRDYGGLAGEGQETQYF; cdr3_nt: TGTGCCACCAGCAGAGATTATGGGGGGTTAGCGGGAGAGGGGCAAGAGACCCAGTACTTC
d_call: -; clone_size: -; j_call: TRBJ2-1; v_call: TRBV19; cdr3_aa: CASSSGRYSYNEQFF; cdr3_nt: TGTGCCAGTAGTAGTGGGCGGTACTCCTACAATGAGCAGTTCTTC
d_call: -; clone_size: -; j_call: TRBJ2-7; v_call: TRBV7-6; cdr3_aa: CASSPEVGNRGLEQYF; cdr3_nt: TGTGCCAGCAGCCCGGAGGTGGGAAATAGGGGTCTCGAGCAGTACTTC
d_call: -; clone_size: -; j_call: TRBJ2-5; v_call: TRBV5-6; cdr3_aa: CASSQMGGLGETQYF; cdr3_nt: TGTGCCAGCAGCCAGATGGGGGGGCTCGGAGAGACCCAGTACTTC
d_call: -; clone_size: -; j_call: TRBJ2-1; v_call: TRBV9; cdr3_aa: CASSPERGWRNEQFF; cdr3_nt: TGTGCCAGCAGCCCAGAGAGGGGGTGGCGAAATGAGCAGTTCTTC
d_call: TRBD1; clone_size: -; j_call: TRBJ1-4; v_call: TRBV10-1; cdr3_aa: CASSEMDREEKLFF; cdr3_nt: TGCGCCAGCAGTGAAATGGACAGGGAGGAAAAACTGTTTTTT
d_call: TRBD1; clone_size: -; j_call: TRBJ2-2; v_call: TRBV7-9; cdr3_aa: CASSVTGSSPGELFF; cdr3_nt: TGTGCCAGCAGCGTGACAGGGTCTAGTCCCGGGGAGCTGTTTTTT
d_call: -; clone_size: -; j_call: TRBJ2-1; v_call: TRBV5-1; cdr3_aa: CASSPDRSRHLF; cdr3_nt: TGCGCCAGCAGCCCAGACAGGTCCCGGCACCTCTTC
d_call: TRBD1; clone_size: -; j_call: TRBJ2-2; v_call: TRBV10-3; cdr3_aa: CAITPTGDNPGELFF; cdr3_nt: TGTGCCATCACTCCGACAGGGGACAATCCCGGGGAGCTGTTTTTT
d_call: -; clone_size: -; j_call: TRBJ2-3; v_call: TRBV9; cdr3_aa: CASSPRFERYTDTQYF; cdr3_nt: TGTGCCAGCAGCCCTCGCTTCGAGCGGTACACAGATACGCAGTATTTT
d_call: -; clone_size: -; j_call: TRBJ1-6; v_call: TRBV28; cdr3_aa: CASSLPGPLHF; cdr3_nt: TGTGCCAGCAGTTTACCCGGCCCCCTCCACTTT
d_call: -; clone_size: -; j_call: TRBJ1-5; v_call: TRBV5-6; cdr3_aa: CASSTWPNSNQPQHF; cdr3_nt: TGTGCCAGCAGCACCTGGCCTAATAGCAATCAGCCCCAGCATTTT
d_call: -; clone_size: -; j_call: TRBJ1-3; v_call: TRBV27; cdr3_aa: CASSTGGWSGNTIYF; cdr3_nt: TGTGCCAGCAGTACGGGGGGCTGGTCTGGAAACACCATATATTTT
d_call: -; clone_size: -; j_call: TRBJ2-5; v_call: TRBV2; cdr3_aa: CASYRAVRETQYF; cdr3_nt: TGTGCCAGCTACAGGGCCGTCCGGGAGACCCAGTACTTC
d_call: TRBD1; clone_size: -; j_call: TRBJ1-6; v_call: TRBV27; cdr3_aa: CASSSGTGGTPLHF; cdr3_nt: TGTGCCAGCAGTTCCGGGACAGGGGGTACACCCCTCCACTTT
d_call: TRBD2; clone_size: -; j_call: TRBJ2-7; v_call: TRBV27; cdr3_aa: CASSFGGTSGTYEQYF; cdr3_nt: TGTGCCAGCAGTTTCGGAGGGACTAGCGGGACCTACGAGCAGTACTTC
d_call: TRBD1; clone_size: -; j_call: TRBJ1-5; v_call: TRBV28; cdr3_aa: CASSLGQANQPQHF; cdr3_nt: TGTGCCAGCAGTTTGGGACAGGCCAATCAGCCCCAGCATTTT